The text below deals with one T cell receptor (beta chain). The sample comes from a study of T cells in narcolepsy. This CDR3 has 15 residues. Germline values: CDR1 SGHKS, CDR2 YYEKEE (reference sequence). V was pared by 4 bases and J by 6 bases, with 12 bases of the junction left unmatched. Profiling relied on immunoSEQ multiplex PCR, and the TCRdb table lists in-frame clones only, not all of them. The profile shows approximately 25,000 clones, roughly 86% of them singletons. This TCR came from a human donor with narcolepsy. The chain recombines TRBV5-5 with TRBJ2-7; 8 bases match TRBD2. The sequencing sample was made of CD45RA- memory CD4+ T cells from PBMCs. The CDR3 sequence is CASSRTGGRTGEQYF. The DNA of the CDR3 is TGTGCCAGCAGCCGGACGGGGGGGAGGACGGGCGAGCAGTACTTC.